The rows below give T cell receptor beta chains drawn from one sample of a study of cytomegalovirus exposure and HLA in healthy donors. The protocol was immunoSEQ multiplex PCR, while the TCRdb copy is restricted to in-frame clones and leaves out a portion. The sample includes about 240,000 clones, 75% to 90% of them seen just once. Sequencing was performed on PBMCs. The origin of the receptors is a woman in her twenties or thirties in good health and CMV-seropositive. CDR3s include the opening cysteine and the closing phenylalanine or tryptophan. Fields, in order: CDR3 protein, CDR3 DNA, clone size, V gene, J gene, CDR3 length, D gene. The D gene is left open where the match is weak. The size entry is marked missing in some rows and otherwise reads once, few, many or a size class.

CDR3 protein: CAISESEGSGSYEQFF
CDR3 DNA: TGTGCCATCAGTGAGTCGGAGGGTAGCGGGAGCTATGAGCAGTTCTTC
clone size: once
V gene: TRBV10-3
J gene: TRBJ2-1
CDR3 length: 16
D gene: TRBD2

CDR3 protein: CASSVSNGLDVHEQFF
CDR3 DNA: TGCGCCAGCAGTGTTAGTAACGGACTAGATGTCCATGAGCAGTTCTTC
clone size: -
V gene: TRBV10-2
J gene: TRBJ2-1
CDR3 length: 16
D gene: TRBD2

CDR3 protein: CASGWTVGMNTEAFF
CDR3 DNA: TGCGCCAGCGGCTGGACAGTAGGCATGAACACTGAAGCTTTCTTT
clone size: -
V gene: TRBV4-1
J gene: TRBJ1-1
CDR3 length: 15
D gene: -

CDR3 protein: CSVTLETGFETQYF
CDR3 DNA: TGCAGCGTTACCCTAGAGACAGGGTTCGAGACCCAGTACTTC
clone size: -
V gene: TRBV29-1
J gene: TRBJ2-5
CDR3 length: 14
D gene: TRBD1

CDR3 protein: CASYNYNEQFF
CDR3 DNA: TGTGCCAGCTACAACTACAATGAGCAGTTCTTC
clone size: -
V gene: TRBV4-2
J gene: TRBJ2-1
CDR3 length: 11
D gene: -

CDR3 protein: CASSRTSGRGTDTQYF
CDR3 DNA: TGCGCCAGCAGCCGTACTAGCGGGAGGGGTACAGATACGCAGTATTTT
clone size: -
V gene: TRBV10-2
J gene: TRBJ2-3
CDR3 length: 16
D gene: TRBD2

CDR3 protein: CASSSRAGTLVYNEQFF
CDR3 DNA: TGTGCCAGCAGCTCCAGAGCGGGGACCTTGGTATACAATGAGCAGTTCTTC
clone size: -
V gene: TRBV7-3
J gene: TRBJ2-1
CDR3 length: 17
D gene: TRBD2

CDR3 protein: CASSFSGLNYGYTF
CDR3 DNA: TGTGCCAGCAGTTTCTCGGGACTAAACTATGGCTACACCTTC
clone size: -
V gene: TRBV28
J gene: TRBJ1-2
CDR3 length: 14
D gene: -

CDR3 protein: CASSSQGNEQFF
CDR3 DNA: TGCGCCAGCAGCTCACAGGGCAATGAGCAGTTCTTC
clone size: -
V gene: TRBV5-1
J gene: TRBJ2-1
CDR3 length: 12
D gene: -

CDR3 protein: CSVGYYAGEQYF
CDR3 DNA: TGCAGCGTTGGATATTACGCAGGCGAGCAGTACTTC
clone size: -
V gene: TRBV29-1
J gene: TRBJ2-7
CDR3 length: 12
D gene: -

CDR3 protein: CASSQQGYNYGYTF
CDR3 DNA: TGTGCCAGCAGCCAACAGGGCTACAACTATGGCTACACCTTC
clone size: few
V gene: TRBV5-4
J gene: TRBJ1-2
CDR3 length: 14
D gene: -

CDR3 protein: CASSFGGMETQYF
CDR3 DNA: TGTGCCAGCAGTTTTGGGGGGATGGAGACCCAGTACTTC
clone size: -
V gene: TRBV28
J gene: TRBJ2-5
CDR3 length: 13
D gene: -

CDR3 protein: CASSEYFTYEQYF
CDR3 DNA: TGTGCCAGCAGTGAGTACTTCACCTACGAGCAGTACTTC
clone size: -
V gene: TRBV25-1
J gene: TRBJ2-7
CDR3 length: 13
D gene: -

CDR3 protein: CASSEIAGGQETQYF
CDR3 DNA: TGTGCCAGCAGTGAAATAGCGGGGGGCCAAGAGACCCAGTACTTC
clone size: -
V gene: TRBV6-4
J gene: TRBJ2-5
CDR3 length: 15
D gene: TRBD2

CDR3 protein: CAILGTGKATNEKLFF
CDR3 DNA: TGTGCCATCTTAGGGACAGGGAAGGCAACTAATGAAAAACTGTTTTTT
clone size: -
V gene: TRBV5-5
J gene: TRBJ1-4
CDR3 length: 16
D gene: TRBD1

CDR3 protein: CASSQGNTEAFF
CDR3 DNA: TGCGCCAGCAGCCAGGGCAACACTGAAGCTTTCTTT
clone size: -
V gene: TRBV4-1
J gene: TRBJ1-1
CDR3 length: 12
D gene: -

CDR3 protein: CASSTTIGGQFF
CDR3 DNA: TGTGCCAGCAGTACCACGATTGGCGGGCAGTTCTTC
clone size: -
V gene: TRBV27
J gene: TRBJ2-1
CDR3 length: 12
D gene: -

CDR3 protein: CASSGGTDLYEQYF
CDR3 DNA: TGTGCCAGCAGCGGGGGGACAGATCTCTACGAGCAGTACTTC
clone size: -
V gene: TRBV11-3
J gene: TRBJ2-7
CDR3 length: 14
D gene: -

CDR3 protein: CATSDGRTYNEQFF
CDR3 DNA: TGTGCCACCTCCGACGGGAGGACCTACAATGAGCAGTTCTTC
clone size: -
V gene: TRBV2
J gene: TRBJ2-1
CDR3 length: 14
D gene: TRBD2

CDR3 protein: CASSSTPQSSGTLWNEQFF
CDR3 DNA: TGTGCCAGTAGTTCCACCCCACAATCTAGCGGGACACTTTGGAATGAGCAGTTCTTC
clone size: -
V gene: TRBV19
J gene: TRBJ2-1
CDR3 length: 19
D gene: TRBD2